These T cell receptor beta chains were read from a single sample in a study of early T cells in non-severe SARS-CoV-2 infection. TCRdb itself ran the 5' RACE reads through MiXCR, one entry per CDR3 protein. Among 76,000 or so distinct CDR3 sequences listed, roughly 10% were seen once. Sequencing was performed on whole blood. These receptors all stem from an adult who was a healthcare worker with PCR-confirmed SARS-CoV-2 infection or an uninfected control (not recorded which). CDR3s include the opening cysteine and the closing phenylalanine or tryptophan. The D gene is left open where the match is weak. For some rows the clone size is stated as once, few or many, or as a class when expanded; others skip it.

TRBV6-5	TRBD1	TRBJ1-2	many	CASSTKTGKGSYGYTF	TGTGCCAGCAGTACGAAGACAGGGAAGGGTAGCTATGGCTACACCTTC
TRBV5-1	-	TRBJ2-6	-	CASFEGANVLTF	TGCGCCAGCTTTGAGGGGGCCAACGTCCTGACTTTC
TRBV14	TRBD2	TRBJ2-1	few	CASSQLAVYNEQFF	TGTGCCAGCAGCCAACTAGCGGTCTACAATGAGCAGTTCTTC
TRBV3-1	-	TRBJ1-6	many	CASSQDKGSEIPPPLHF	TGTGCCAGCAGCCAAGATAAAGGGTCCGAGATCCCCCCACCCCTCCACTTT
TRBV12-3/TRBV12-4	-	TRBJ1-2	-	CASSFETANYGYTF	TGTGCCAGCAGTTTCGAGACAGCCAACTATGGCTACACCTTC
TRBV18	TRBD1	TRBJ2-5	-	CASSQTRDRGPETQYF	TGTGCCAGCTCGCAAACCCGGGACAGGGGGCCGGAGACCCAGTACTTC
TRBV7-2	TRBD1	TRBJ2-3	-	CASSPGTGFSTDTQYF	TGTGCCAGCTCCCCCGGGACAGGGTTTAGCACAGATACGCAGTATTTT
TRBV12-3/TRBV12-4	-	TRBJ2-2	many	CASIKTGTSLTGELFF	TGTGCCAGCATCAAAACGGGGACTTCCTTAACCGGGGAGCTGTTTTTT
TRBV5-6	TRBD1	TRBJ2-3	many	CASSITGTGLADTQYF	TGTGCCAGCAGCATTACCGGGACAGGGTTGGCAGATACGCAGTATTTT
TRBV20-1	-	TRBJ2-2	many	CSASGGLNTGELFF	TGCAGTGCTAGCGGGGGCTTAAACACCGGGGAGCTGTTTTTT
TRBV3-1	TRBD1	TRBJ2-7	many	CASSQKGAGGYEQYF	TGTGCCAGCAGCCAAAAAGGGGCAGGGGGCTACGAGCAGTACTTC
TRBV5-1	TRBD1	TRBJ2-5	few	CASSQPGQGTETQYF	TGCGCCAGCAGCCAACCGGGACAGGGAACCGAGACCCAGTACTTC
TRBV12-5	-	TRBJ2-7	few	CASGLGPQEFGQYF	TGTGCTAGTGGTTTGGGACCGCAAGAATTTGGGCAGTACTTC
TRBV6-2/TRBV6-3	TRBD2	TRBJ2-4	many	CASSLVAGARDIQYF	TGTGCCAGCAGTTTAGTAGCGGGTGCCAGGGACATTCAGTACTTC
TRBV7-9	-	TRBJ2-7	few	CASSLVGDSYEQYF	TGTGCCAGCAGCTTAGTAGGCGACTCCTACGAGCAGTACTTC
TRBV2	-	TRBJ2-2	many	CASKGPNTGELFF	TGTGCCAGCAAAGGGCCGAACACCGGGGAGCTGTTTTTT
TRBV29-1	TRBD2	TRBJ2-7	-	CSVTSGGGAEQYF	TGCAGCGTCACTAGCGGGGGAGGGGCCGAGCAGTACTTC
TRBV6-5	-	TRBJ1-2	-	CASNPLAGAVYGYTF	TGTGCCAGCAATCCCTTGGCAGGGGCAGTCTATGGCTACACCTTC
TRBV11-2	-	TRBJ1-5	-	CASSLLRNQPQHF	TGTGCCAGCAGCTTACTGAGAAATCAGCCCCAGCATTTT
TRBV29-1	-	TRBJ1-2	many	CSVYDYGYTF	TGCAGCGTTTACGACTATGGCTACACCTTC
TRBV12-3/TRBV12-4	TRBD1	TRBJ2-1	many	CASSLSDRGYNEQFF	TGTGCCAGCAGTTTATCGGACAGGGGGTACAATGAGCAGTTCTTC
TRBV6-6	-	TRBJ2-3	-	CASSSLRGGTDTQYF	TGTGCCAGCAGTTCCCTCAGGGGGGGCACAGATACGCAGTATTTT
TRBV20-1	-	TRBJ1-2	few	CSARDRREARGRYGYTF	TGCAGTGCTAGAGATCGTAGGGAGGCCAGGGGCCGATATGGCTACACCTTC
TRBV27	-	TRBJ2-5	-	CASSLGQSQETQYF	TGTGCCAGCAGTTTGGGTCAGTCCCAAGAGACCCAGTACTTC
TRBV19	-	TRBJ2-3	many	CASSIGRVADTQYF	TGTGCCAGTAGTATAGGAAGGGTCGCAGATACGCAGTATTTT
TRBV7-2	-	TRBJ2-5	medium-sized	CASSLGVQVFQETQYF	TGTGCCAGCAGCTTAGGGGTCCAGGTATTCCAAGAGACCCAGTACTTC
TRBV5-5	TRBD2	TRBJ2-1	-	CASSTYIGAGVYNEQFF	TGTGCCAGCAGCACCTACATTGGAGCGGGGGTATACAATGAGCAGTTCTTC
TRBV30	-	TRBJ2-6	few	CAWSSSQFFSGANVLTF	TGTGCCTGGAGTTCGTCGCAGTTTTTCTCTGGGGCCAACGTCCTGACTTTC
TRBV29-1	TRBD2	TRBJ2-5	-	CSARRGGAETQYF	TGCAGCGCCCGGCGGGGGGGCGCGGAGACCCAGTACTTC
TRBV10-3	-	TRBJ1-2	few	CATGVGGYTF	TGTGCCACCGGAGTCGGGGGCTACACCTTC
TRBV10-3	-	TRBJ1-5	-	CAISAAEGNQPQHF	TGTGCCATCAGTGCGGCCGAGGGCAATCAGCCCCAGCATTTT
TRBV3-1	-	TRBJ2-3	few	CASSPQVVTDTQYF	TGTGCCAGCAGCCCCCAGGTGGTCACAGATACGCAGTATTTT
TRBV5-6	TRBD1	TRBJ1-2	few	CASSLGDRGMYGYTF	TGTGCCAGCAGCTTGGGCGACAGGGGAATGTATGGCTACACCTTC
TRBV5-1	-	TRBJ2-5	-	CASSLGTATKTQYF	TGCGCCAGCAGCTTGGGCACAGCCACCAAGACCCAGTACTTC
TRBV20-1	TRBD1	TRBJ2-6	many	CSARDLLDRVPSGANVLTF	TGCAGTGCTAGAGATCTTTTGGACAGGGTACCCTCTGGGGCCAACGTCCTGACTTTC
TRBV4-2	-	TRBJ1-2	many	CASSQAGQANYGYTF	TGTGCCAGCAGCCAAGCAGGGCAAGCTAACTATGGCTACACCTTC
TRBV9	-	TRBJ1-3	few	CASSVGTVSGNTIYF	TGTGCCAGCAGCGTCGGGACGGTCTCTGGAAACACCATATATTTT
TRBV19	-	TRBJ1-2	many	CASSMQGLGYGYTF	TGTGCCAGTAGTATGCAGGGGCTCGGCTATGGCTACACCTTC
TRBV19	-	TRBJ2-1	few	CASSPSYNEQFF	TGTGCCAGTAGCCCCTCCTACAATGAGCAGTTCTTC
TRBV11-2	-	TRBJ2-1	many	CASSLDSPGAGPRNEQFF	TGTGCCAGCAGCTTAGATTCGCCTGGGGCAGGGCCTAGGAATGAGCAGTTCTTC
TRBV2	-	TRBJ1-1	few	CASSGSGPNTEAFF	TGTGCCAGCAGTGGGTCGGGGCCGAACACTGAAGCTTTCTTT
TRBV5-4	-	TRBJ2-3	many	CASNPGADRAADTQYF	TGTGCCAGCAACCCGGGGGCCGACAGGGCAGCAGATACGCAGTATTTT
TRBV27	-	TRBJ2-7	few	CASSLGVAVEQYF	TGTGCCAGCAGTTTAGGAGTAGCGGTCGAGCAGTACTTC
TRBV12-3/TRBV12-4	-	TRBJ1-2	-	CASSSGQIRGYTF	TGTGCCAGCTCAAGCGGGCAGATAAGAGGCTACACCTTC
TRBV6-5	TRBD1	TRBJ1-2	-	CASTRGQGEWEGYTF	TGTGCCAGCACACGAGGACAGGGGGAGTGGGAGGGCTACACCTTC
TRBV6-2/TRBV6-3	TRBD1	TRBJ1-6	-	CASSPGTAGVSYNSPLHF	TGTGCCAGCAGTCCTGGGACAGCGGGGGTCTCCTATAATTCACCCCTCCACTTT
TRBV18	-	TRBJ1-2	many	CASSPGQDLYGYTF	TGTGCCAGCTCACCAGGTCAGGACCTATATGGCTACACCTTC
TRBV29-1	-	TRBJ2-3	-	CSVEEGFDTQYF	TGCAGCGTTGAAGAGGGGTTCGATACGCAGTATTTT
TRBV6-4	-	TRBJ1-5	-	CASSDWTVSNQPQHF	TGTGCCAGCAGTGACTGGACGGTGAGCAATCAGCCCCAGCATTTT
TRBV7-3	-	TRBJ1-2	-	CASSLIGVDYGYTF	TGTGCCAGCAGCTTAATTGGCGTCGACTATGGCTACACCTTC
TRBV6-2/TRBV6-3	-	TRBJ1-1	few	CASRHPRGNTEAFF	TGTGCCAGCAGACATCCGAGGGGGAACACTGAAGCTTTCTTT
TRBV7-8	-	TRBJ1-1	-	CASSLGRWSEAFF	TGTGCCAGCAGCTTAGGCCGGTGGAGTGAAGCTTTCTTT
TRBV2	-	TRBJ1-4	-	CASKDGRVNEKLFF	TGTGCCAGCAAGGATGGCAGGGTGAATGAAAAACTGTTTTTT
TRBV6-5	-	TRBJ2-3	-	CASGETLGPDTQYF	TGTGCCAGCGGCGAAACTTTGGGCCCAGATACGCAGTATTTT
TRBV6-2/TRBV6-3	-	TRBJ2-1	few	CASSYSRSGAQSYNEQFF	TGTGCCAGCAGTTATTCCCGGTCGGGAGCCCAATCCTACAATGAGCAGTTCTTC
TRBV10-2	TRBD2	TRBJ2-7	many	CASRNSGGSADEQYF	TGCGCCAGCAGAAATAGCGGGGGTTCAGCCGACGAGCAGTACTTC
TRBV5-1	-	TRBJ1-1	few	CASTPDPKVTEAFF	TGCGCCAGCACCCCGGACCCGAAAGTGACTGAAGCTTTCTTT